This section outlines one T cell receptor beta chain sequence together with its context. Its antigen is not identified. The PCR employed 60 Vbeta primers together with 13 Jbeta primers. Sequencing was performed with immunoSEQ multiplex PCR; in TCRdb, only in-frame clones are kept and a portion is missing. Of about 130,000 clones listed, roughly 80% are singletons. The data were obtained in a study of cytomegalovirus exposure and HLA in healthy donors. Study context: Most genotyped donors, over 70% of about 360, had Caucasian-associated genetic ancestry.

The germline V and J ends were trimmed by 7 bases and 6 bases, with 9 bases remaining between them. The germline V gene encodes CDR1 LGHNT and CDR2 FRNRAP. This CDR3 has 12 amino acids. Study-wide results and limits: Based on reports, TCR beta sequences accurately predicted HLA-A and HLA-B alleles for most subjects. Association of 15,000 to 20,000 TCR beta sequences with HLA alleles was found at 0.05 false discovery rate in a later analysis.

The rearrangement joins TRBV12-5 to TRBJ2-2; D may be TRBD2 (5 bases). The specimen sequenced was PBMCs. This clonotype was obtained from a man aged 25-45 years in good health and CMV-seronegative. CDR3 protein: CASAGRAGELFF. CDR3 sequence (DNA): TGTGCTAGTGCCGGGCGGGCCGGGGAGCTGTTTTTT.